Listed below are T cell receptor beta chains from one sample, sequenced in a study of Ad26.COV2.S vaccination and SARS-CoV-2 variants. TCRdb keeps only in-frame clones here, not all; method: immunoSEQ multiplex PCR. This sample carries about 240,000 clones, 88% of them seen once, and the ten largest clones take around 10%. Sequenced here: peripheral blood, sampled in a trial of Ad26.COV2.S vaccine versus placebo. These TCRs come from a person aged 18-60 years who received the Ad26.COV2.S COVID-19 vaccine or a placebo. Both conserved end residues are part of each CDR3. D genes are given only for firm matches. Not every row has a clone size; where given, it reads once, few, many or a size class.

v_gene: TRBV5-6
d_gene: TRBD1
abundance: -
j_gene: TRBJ2-7
CDR3aa: CASSWGRDRGRYEQYF
CDR3nt: TGTGCCAGCAGCTGGGGCCGGGACAGGGGGCGCTACGAGCAGTACTTC

v_gene: TRBV28
d_gene: -
abundance: once
j_gene: TRBJ1-2
CDR3aa: CASRDRPTEGYTF
CDR3nt: TGTGCCAGCAGGGACCGACCCACCGAGGGCTACACCTTC

v_gene: TRBV5-1
d_gene: TRBD1
abundance: -
j_gene: TRBJ2-4
CDR3aa: CASSGGTGVRNIQYF
CDR3nt: TGCGCCAGCAGCGGTGGGACAGGGGTTCGAAACATTCAGTACTTC

v_gene: TRBV10-3
d_gene: -
abundance: -
j_gene: TRBJ1-5
CDR3aa: CAISDSYSNQPQHF
CDR3nt: TGTGCCATCAGCGACAGTTATAGCAATCAGCCCCAGCATTTT

v_gene: TRBV12-3/TRBV12-4
d_gene: -
abundance: -
j_gene: TRBJ2-7
CDR3aa: CASYQGGGYEQYF
CDR3nt: TGTGCCAGCTACCAGGGTGGCGGCTACGAGCAGTACTTC

v_gene: TRBV20-1
d_gene: -
abundance: -
j_gene: TRBJ2-3
CDR3aa: CSARSGDTQYF
CDR3nt: TGCAGTGCTAGAAGTGGAGATACGCAGTATTTT

v_gene: TRBV7-9
d_gene: -
abundance: -
j_gene: TRBJ1-2
CDR3aa: CASSLAIERGGYTF
CDR3nt: TGTGCCAGCAGCTTAGCGATTGAGAGGGGTGGCTACACCTTC

v_gene: TRBV12-5
d_gene: -
abundance: -
j_gene: TRBJ2-2
CDR3aa: CASGSGRNTGELFF
CDR3nt: TGTGCTAGTGGTTCGGGACGGAACACCGGGGAGCTGTTTTTT

v_gene: TRBV29-1
d_gene: -
abundance: -
j_gene: TRBJ1-1
CDR3aa: CSVPSGWGDTEAFF
CDR3nt: TGCAGCGTACCTTCGGGGTGGGGGGACACTGAAGCTTTCTTT

v_gene: TRBV9
d_gene: -
abundance: -
j_gene: TRBJ2-7
CDR3aa: CARSVHHRGGGEQYF
CDR3nt: TGTGCCCGCAGCGTACACCACAGGGGGGGAGGCGAGCAGTACTTC

v_gene: TRBV4-1
d_gene: -
abundance: -
j_gene: TRBJ1-5
CDR3aa: CASSQEGPQSNQPQHF
CDR3nt: TGCGCCAGCAGCCAAGAAGGGCCCCAGTCCAATCAGCCCCAGCATTTT

v_gene: TRBV11-2
d_gene: -
abundance: -
j_gene: TRBJ1-5
CDR3aa: CASSLSALRDNQPQHF
CDR3nt: TGTGCCAGCAGCTTATCGGCATTAAGAGACAATCAGCCCCAGCATTTT

v_gene: TRBV18
d_gene: TRBD1
abundance: -
j_gene: TRBJ2-7
CDR3aa: CASSPPQGSASYSEQYF
CDR3nt: TGTGCCAGCTCACCACCACAGGGGTCTGCATCTTACTCCGAGCAGTACTTC

v_gene: TRBV7-8
d_gene: -
abundance: once
j_gene: TRBJ1-1
CDR3aa: CASSLGGRFTEAFF
CDR3nt: TGTGCCAGCAGCTTGGGGGGGCGATTCACTGAAGCTTTCTTT

v_gene: TRBV6-5
d_gene: -
abundance: -
j_gene: TRBJ2-7
CDR3aa: CASSYGVRHPQYF
CDR3nt: TGTGCCAGCAGTTACGGTGTTCGGCACCCGCAGTACTTC

v_gene: TRBV4-3
d_gene: -
abundance: -
j_gene: TRBJ2-5
CDR3aa: CASSHDPGPIETQYF
CDR3nt: TGCGCCAGCAGCCACGACCCGGGGCCAATAGAGACCCAGTACTTC

v_gene: TRBV7-3
d_gene: -
abundance: -
j_gene: TRBJ2-1
CDR3aa: CASSFLGENNEQFF
CDR3nt: TGTGCCAGCAGCTTTTTAGGAGAGAACAATGAGCAGTTCTTC

v_gene: TRBV4-2
d_gene: -
abundance: -
j_gene: TRBJ2-7
CDR3aa: CASSQDQGTYEQYF
CDR3nt: TGTGCCAGCAGCCAAGATCAGGGGACCTACGAGCAGTACTTC

v_gene: TRBV6-4
d_gene: TRBD1
abundance: -
j_gene: TRBJ2-3
CDR3aa: CASSDSQGADTQYF
CDR3nt: TGTGCCAGCAGTGACTCACAGGGGGCAGATACGCAGTATTTT

v_gene: TRBV7-2
d_gene: -
abundance: -
j_gene: TRBJ1-2
CDR3aa: CASSLAGANYGYTF
CDR3nt: TGTGCCAGCAGCTTAGCGGGGGCTAACTATGGCTACACCTTC

v_gene: TRBV9
d_gene: -
abundance: -
j_gene: TRBJ2-3
CDR3aa: CASSVVLAGQADTQYF
CDR3nt: TGTGCCAGCAGCGTAGTTCTAGCGGGACAGGCAGATACGCAGTATTTT

v_gene: TRBV5-1
d_gene: -
abundance: -
j_gene: TRBJ2-1
CDR3aa: CASSTYNEQFF
CDR3nt: TGCGCCAGCAGTACCTACAATGAGCAGTTCTTC

v_gene: TRBV6-6
d_gene: -
abundance: once
j_gene: TRBJ2-7
CDR3aa: CASSYSRGTYEQYF
CDR3nt: TGTGCCAGCAGTTACTCTAGGGGTACCTACGAGCAGTACTTC

v_gene: TRBV2
d_gene: TRBD1
abundance: -
j_gene: TRBJ2-3
CDR3aa: CASSVDRGRTDTQYF
CDR3nt: TGTGCCAGCAGTGTGGACAGGGGGCGAACAGATACGCAGTATTTT

v_gene: TRBV10-3
d_gene: TRBD2
abundance: -
j_gene: TRBJ2-7
CDR3aa: CAISESGGRNVQYF
CDR3nt: TGTGCCATCAGTGAGTCGGGAGGGAGGAACGTGCAGTACTTC

v_gene: TRBV27
d_gene: TRBD2
abundance: -
j_gene: TRBJ2-1
CDR3aa: CASSLPSGGYNEQFF
CDR3nt: TGTGCCAGCAGTTTACCTAGCGGGGGTTACAATGAGCAGTTCTTC

v_gene: TRBV5-6
d_gene: -
abundance: -
j_gene: TRBJ2-7
CDR3aa: CASSPQGSYEQYF
CDR3nt: TGTGCCAGCAGCCCACAGGGATCCTACGAGCAGTACTTC

v_gene: TRBV9
d_gene: TRBD1
abundance: few
j_gene: TRBJ2-3
CDR3aa: CASSFHRGTQYF
CDR3nt: TGTGCCAGCAGCTTCCACAGGGGGACGCAGTATTTT

v_gene: TRBV7-9
d_gene: TRBD1
abundance: -
j_gene: TRBJ2-3
CDR3aa: CASNPGQFGADTQYF
CDR3nt: TGTGCCAGCAACCCGGGACAGTTCGGCGCAGATACGCAGTATTTT

v_gene: TRBV27
d_gene: -
abundance: -
j_gene: TRBJ2-7
CDR3aa: CAKKNTGIVDEQYF
CDR3nt: TGTGCCAAAAAAAACACAGGGATAGTCGACGAGCAGTACTTC

v_gene: TRBV6-5
d_gene: TRBD1
abundance: -
j_gene: TRBJ1-5
CDR3aa: CASQGVGNQPQHF
CDR3nt: TGTGCCAGCCAGGGGGTCGGCAATCAGCCCCAGCATTTT

v_gene: TRBV4-1
d_gene: -
abundance: many
j_gene: TRBJ1-3
CDR3aa: CASSQWGLSGNTIYF
CDR3nt: TGCGCCAGCAGCCAGTGGGGCCTCTCTGGAAACACCATATATTTT

v_gene: TRBV3-1/TRBV3-2
d_gene: -
abundance: -
j_gene: TRBJ2-5
CDR3aa: CASSLAGEGGGETQYF
CDR3nt: TGTGCCAGCAGCCTTGCAGGGGAGGGCGGAGGTGAGACCCAGTACTTC

v_gene: TRBV12-5
d_gene: -
abundance: -
j_gene: TRBJ1-1
CDR3aa: CASSGATNTEAFF
CDR3nt: TGTGCTAGTTCGGGAGCTACTAACACTGAAGCTTTCTTT

v_gene: TRBV5-6
d_gene: -
abundance: -
j_gene: TRBJ1-4
CDR3aa: CASSLYGTALNEKLFF
CDR3nt: TGTGCCAGCAGCTTGTACGGAACGGCCCTGAATGAAAAACTGTTTTTT

v_gene: TRBV28
d_gene: -
abundance: -
j_gene: TRBJ2-1
CDR3aa: CASSLPGPNLNEQFF
CDR3nt: TGTGCCAGCAGTCTACCGGGACCTAACCTCAATGAGCAGTTCTTC

v_gene: TRBV6-5
d_gene: -
abundance: -
j_gene: TRBJ1-1
CDR3aa: CASSLYASTEAFF
CDR3nt: TGTGCCAGCAGTTTGTACGCAAGCACTGAAGCTTTCTTT

v_gene: TRBV12-5
d_gene: -
abundance: -
j_gene: TRBJ1-1
CDR3aa: CASGSGGRTEAFF
CDR3nt: TGTGCTAGTGGATCCGGGGGGCGAACTGAAGCTTTCTTT

v_gene: TRBV9
d_gene: -
abundance: -
j_gene: TRBJ1-2
CDR3aa: CASSVEQRGRYTF
CDR3nt: TGTGCCAGCAGCGTAGAACAGAGGGGACGCTACACCTTC

v_gene: TRBV28
d_gene: -
abundance: -
j_gene: TRBJ2-5
CDR3aa: CASSSRPTRPIEETQYF
CDR3nt: TGTGCCAGCAGTTCCCGCCCCACGCGACCAATCGAGGAGACCCAGTACTTC

v_gene: TRBV6-2/TRBV6-3
d_gene: -
abundance: once
j_gene: TRBJ1-5
CDR3aa: CASSYSGSNQPQHF
CDR3nt: TGTGCCAGCAGTTACTCTGGTAGCAATCAGCCCCAGCATTTT

v_gene: TRBV7-2
d_gene: -
abundance: -
j_gene: TRBJ1-4
CDR3aa: CASSLVAGPGYANEKLFF
CDR3nt: TGTGCCAGCAGCTTAGTAGCAGGTCCGGGTTATGCTAATGAAAAACTGTTTTTT

v_gene: TRBV14
d_gene: TRBD1
abundance: -
j_gene: TRBJ2-7
CDR3aa: CASSQATGGAGEQYF
CDR3nt: TGTGCCAGCAGCCAAGCCACAGGGGGCGCAGGGGAGCAGTACTTC

v_gene: TRBV5-4
d_gene: -
abundance: -
j_gene: TRBJ2-5
CDR3aa: CASSLVGAPETQYF
CDR3nt: TGTGCCAGCAGCTTGGTGGGGGCGCCGGAGACCCAGTACTTC

v_gene: TRBV10-2
d_gene: TRBD1
abundance: once
j_gene: TRBJ2-7
CDR3aa: CASSDRWGQRPSYEQYF
CDR3nt: TGCGCCAGCAGTGATAGGTGGGGACAGCGCCCTTCCTACGAGCAGTACTTC

v_gene: TRBV29-1
d_gene: TRBD1
abundance: -
j_gene: TRBJ1-3
CDR3aa: CSVDRGGNTIYF
CDR3nt: TGCAGCGTCGACAGGGGTGGAAACACCATATATTTT

v_gene: TRBV7-9
d_gene: -
abundance: -
j_gene: TRBJ1-1
CDR3aa: CASSWSMGEAFF
CDR3nt: TGTGCCAGCAGCTGGTCGATGGGGGAGGCTTTCTTT

v_gene: TRBV6-5
d_gene: -
abundance: -
j_gene: TRBJ2-2
CDR3aa: CASSYPSGGRTGELFF
CDR3nt: TGTGCCAGCAGTTACCCATCGGGCGGTAGGACCGGGGAGCTGTTTTTT

v_gene: TRBV4-3
d_gene: -
abundance: -
j_gene: TRBJ1-2
CDR3aa: CASSQGEGGAGYGYTF
CDR3nt: TGCGCCAGCAGCCAAGGCGAGGGCGGGGCTGGCTATGGCTACACCTTC

v_gene: TRBV18
d_gene: -
abundance: few
j_gene: TRBJ2-3
CDR3aa: CASSPREPGTDTQYF
CDR3nt: TGTGCCAGCTCACCACGGGAACCAGGCACAGATACGCAGTATTTT

v_gene: TRBV5-1
d_gene: -
abundance: -
j_gene: TRBJ2-7
CDR3aa: CASSSPTYEQYF
CDR3nt: TGCGCCAGCAGCTCCCCAACTTACGAGCAGTACTTC

v_gene: TRBV10-1
d_gene: -
abundance: -
j_gene: TRBJ1-5
CDR3aa: CASSEGGLGQPQHF
CDR3nt: TGCGCCAGCAGTGAGGGGGGTTTGGGTCAGCCCCAGCATTTT

v_gene: TRBV5-4
d_gene: -
abundance: -
j_gene: TRBJ2-2
CDR3aa: CATVSETGELFF
CDR3nt: TGTGCCACGGTGAGCGAAACGGGGGAGCTGTTTTTT

v_gene: TRBV15
d_gene: -
abundance: -
j_gene: TRBJ2-3
CDR3aa: CATSRDRSGGPSTDTQYF
CDR3nt: TGTGCCACCAGCAGAGATCGAAGTGGGGGACCTAGCACAGATACGCAGTATTTT